One sample yielded the 19 T cell receptor beta chains listed below, sequenced in a study of spatial heterogeneity in lung cancer. The time point here: sample taken at primary tumor resection. The authors sequenced whole RNA from tumor, nontumor lung or frozen PBMC without sorting. Using its own MiXCR run on the 5' RACE reads, TCRdb lists one record per CDR3 protein. The sample has tens of thousands of distinct CDR3 sequences, roughly 7% seen once. The material sequenced was PBMCs, taken at surgery. These receptors were taken from a female donor with early-stage non-small cell lung cancer.

This clonotype was seen at least ten times. The V and J genes are TRBV6-2 or TRBV6-3 and TRBJ1-5, with TRBD1 matching over 9 bases. V gave up 7 bases and J gave up 6 bases; unmatched junction bases: 7. The CDR3 runs 14 residues. The germline V gene encodes CDR1 MNHEY and CDR2 SVGEGT. For the CDR3, the DNA is TGTGCCAGCACCCCCGGGACAGGGCGTCAGCCCCAGCATTTT. Amino acids: CASTPGTGRQPQHF.

CDR3: CASSYGGPVATGEQYF. Here the CDR3 DNA reads TGTGCCAGCAGTTATGGGGGACCCGTGGCGACGGGGGAGCAGTACTTC. The chain joins TRBV6-5 to TRBJ2-7; D is tentatively TRBD1 or TRBD2 (5 bases each). With 3 bases removed from V and 7 bases from J, the gap between germline ends came to 22 bases. Per the germline V gene, CDR1 is MNHEY and CDR2 is SVGAGI. This CDR3 comprises 16 residues.

This clonotype was detected only a few times. The gene calls are TRBV15 and TRBJ1-2; no reliable D call. V shed 3 bases and J shed 4 bases, with 18 bases lying between them. Germline loops: CDR1 LNHNV, CDR2 YYDKDF (reference sequence). The CDR3 runs to 16 residues. CDR3 nucleotides: TGTGCCACCAGCAGGGGATCCTCGCCTGCTGTCTATGGCTACACCTTC. Amino acids: CATSRGSSPAVYGYTF.

This chain connects TRBV20-1 to TRBJ1-1, with D possibly being TRBD1 (6 bases). The V gene's germline CDR1 is DFQATT and CDR2 SNEGSKA (reference sequence). CDR3 length equals 14 residues. V dropped 5 bases and J dropped 1 base, with 14 bases sitting between them. CDR3 amino acids: CSAGRQVSNTEAFF. The DNA of the CDR3 is TGCAGTGCTGGCAGACAGGTATCGAACACTGAAGCTTTCTTT.

This clonotype occurred many times. The chain recombines TRBV5-1 with TRBJ1-2; 7 bases agree with TRBD1. The germline V gene encodes CDR1 SGHRS and CDR2 YFSETQ. The junction had 4 bases not matched to a gene; V was cut back by 3 bases and J by 2 bases. The CDR3 spans 14 residues. The CDR3, as DNA: TGCGCCAGCAGCTCAGGGGGTAGGAACTATGGCTACACCTTC. It is translated as CASSSGGRNYGYTF.

Only a few counts were recorded for this clonotype. The chain uses TRBV18 and TRBJ2-2; TRBD1 might be the D (5 bases). Trimming cost V 5 bases and J 0 bases, with 13 bases left between them. CDR1 and CDR2 from the germline V gene are KGHSH and LQKENI. CDR3 size: 16 residues. The CDR3 coding sequence is TGTGCCAGCTCATCCGGATGGGGCTCGAACACCGGGGAGCTGTTTTTT. Translation: CASSSGWGSNTGELFF. The whole variable domain, remainder taken from reference TRBV18 and TRBJ2-2, is NAGVMQNPRHLVRRRGQEARLRCSPMKGHSHVYWYRQLPEEGLKFMVYLQKENIIDESGMPKERFSAEFPKEGPSILRIQQVVRGDSAAYFCASSSGWGSNTGELFFGEGSRLTVL.

Ten or more counts support this clonotype. The chain combines TRBV7-2 with TRBJ1-5; D uncertain. Germline CDR1 is SGHTA and CDR2 is FQGNSA. The CDR3 is 12 amino acids. Trimming pared 2 bases from V and 9 bases from J, leaving 8 bases between. CDR3 sequence: CASSLLRGPQHF. Written as DNA, the CDR3 is TGTGCCAGCAGCTTACTCCGGGGGCCCCAGCATTTT.

This clonotype was recorded at least ten times. This chain connects TRBV28 to TRBJ2-3; unclear D gene. Germline-derived CDR1 and CDR2 are MDHEN and SYDVKM. CDR3 size: 14 residues. V was pared by 5 bases and J by 0 bases, with 9 bases between. The CDR3 region has the DNA TGTGCCAGCAGTCCGTATACCAGCACAGATACGCAGTATTTT. This encodes CASSPYTSTDTQYF.

This clonotype came up many times. The rearrangement joins TRBV7-2 to TRBJ2-3, with a possible D match to TRBD1 (6 bases). The CDR3 length is 15 residues. Germline V gene lookup returns CDR1 SGHTA and CDR2 FQGNSA. Trimming pared 4 bases from V and 4 bases from J, leaving 15 bases between. In nucleotides, the CDR3 is TGTGCCAGCAGCTGGACAGTGGCGAGGGCAGATACGCAGTATTTT. It specifies CASSWTVARADTQYF.

The V gene is TRBV5-1, the J gene TRBJ2-5; TRBD1 agrees at 7 bases. The CDR3 is made up of 15 amino acids. Germline V lookup: CDR1 SGHRS, CDR2 YFSETQ. V lost 3 bases and J lost 2; bases outside the gene matches: 7. The CDR3 reads CASSSRTGRQETQYF. The DNA of the CDR3 is TGCGCCAGCAGCTCGAGGACAGGACGGCAAGAGACCCAGTACTTC. Complete variable domain (other parts from reference TRBV5-1 and TRBJ2-5): KAGVTQTPRYLIKTRGQQVTLSCSPISGHRSVSWYQQTPGQGLQFLFEYFSETQRNKGNFPGRFSGRQFSNSRSEMNVSTLELGDSALYLCASSSRTGRQETQYFGPGTRLLVL.

This clonotype showed up just a few times. The V and J genes are TRBV5-1 and TRBJ2-1; D unclear. CDR1 is SGHRS and CDR2 is YFSETQ in the germline V gene. The length of the CDR3 is 15 residues. V was pared by 5 bases and J by 0 bases, with 12 bases between. The CDR3 here is CASRVSGSSYNEQFF. The CDR3, as DNA: TGCGCCAGCAGGGTCTCCGGAAGCTCCTACAATGAGCAGTTCTTC.

This clonotype was recorded many times. The rearrangement joins TRBV20-1 to TRBJ2-3; 12 nucleotides match TRBD2. The CDR3 loop spans 17 amino acids. V shed 6 bases and J 6 bases; nucleotides not matched to a gene: 16. Germline-derived CDR1 and CDR2 are DFQATT and SNEGSKA (reference sequence). For the CDR3, the DNA is TGCAGTGCACTTGGACTAGCGGGGACCTCAAGGGGGGATACGCAGTATTTT. This gives the protein CSALGLAGTSRGDTQYF.

This clonotype was detected many times. J is TRBJ1-4 and V is TRBV5-6; unclear D gene. Germline V lookup: CDR1 SGHDT, CDR2 YYEEEE. The CDR3 consists of 15 residues. V was trimmed by 4 bases and J by 1 base, leaving 11 bases between them. Written as DNA, the CDR3 is TGTGCCAGCAGCCTAAGGCAGAGAACTAATGAAAAACTGTTTTTT. It codes for CASSLRQRTNEKLFF.

This clonotype was picked up many times. The gene calls are TRBV5-4 and TRBJ2-3; D unclear. Deletions cut 4 bases from V and 2 bases from J, with 17 bases between. Germline V CDR1 and CDR2: SGHNT, YYREEE (reference sequence). There are 16 residues in the CDR3. CDR3 bases: TGTGCCAGCAGCCCCCAAAACCAACTGTCCACAGATACGCAGTATTTT. It yields the protein CASSPQNQLSTDTQYF.

This clonotype was seen repeatedly, ten times or more. This sequence joins TRBV6-1 and TRBJ2-2; tentative D call: TRBD1 (5 bases). V was clipped by 5 bases and J by 2 bases, with 9 bases between them. The germline gives CDR1 MNHNS, CDR2 SASEGT. CDR3 length: 14 amino acids. This chain's CDR3 is CASSMGRNTGELFF. For the CDR3, the DNA is TGTGCCAGCAGTATGGGGCGTAACACCGGGGAGCTGTTTTTT.

The gene calls are TRBV28 and TRBJ2-7, with D unclear. CDR1 and CDR2 (germline): MDHEN, SYDVKM. V was pared by 3 bases and J by 2 bases, with 11 bases between. The CDR3 extends over 14 amino acids. The CDR3 sequence: CASSLGRSPYEQYF. The DNA of the CDR3 is TGTGCCAGCAGTTTGGGTCGCAGCCCCTACGAGCAGTACTTC.

This clonotype was found many times. The genes are TRBV5-1 and TRBJ2-7; 7 bases agree with TRBD1. The V segment lost 2 bases and the J segment 6 bases; nucleotides outside the gene matches: 8. The CDR3 covers 14 residues. Germline V lookup: CDR1 SGHRS, CDR2 YFSETQ. The CDR3 DNA reads TGCGCCAGCAGCTTAAGCACAGGGGCGGGCGAGCAGTACTTC. It codes for CASSLSTGAGEQYF.

The CDR3 bases are TGCGCCAGCAGCCTGTTGGACGGTGATAATTCACCCCTCCACTTT. Its translation is CASSLLDGDNSPLHF. This chain connects TRBV5-1 to TRBJ1-6, with no clear D. V gave up 4 bases and J gave up 5 bases, with 13 bases separating them. From germline, CDR1 is SGHRS and CDR2 YFSETQ. The CDR3 covers 15 residues.

This chain joins TRBV20-1 and TRBJ1-2; possibly TRBD1 for D (5 bases). Germline V lookup: CDR1 DFQATT, CDR2 SNEGSKA (reference sequence). The CDR3 sequence is 11 residues long. The CDR3 DNA is TGCACCGGGACGGATAACTATGGCTACACCTTC. Its translation: CTGTDNYGYTF.